These 10 T cell receptor beta chains originate from one sample sequenced in a study of control samples from healthy donors and cancer patients. TCRdb's copy holds only in-frame clones and misses some; the assay was immunoSEQ multiplex PCR. Of 75,000 to 100,000 clones in the sample, more than 90% were seen once. Sequencing was carried out using blood. These receptors were obtained from a human donor in good health. The donor label of this sample is uncertain.

The chain is built from TRBV14 and TRBJ1-4; D possibly corresponds to TRBD1 (6 bases). Germline CDR1 SGHDN, CDR2 FVKESK. The CDR3 covers 13 residues. With 4 bases removed from V and 12 bases from J, the gap between germline ends came to 15 bases. CDR3 amino acids: CASSRPGAEELFF. CDR3 bases: TGTGCCAGCAGCCGACCGGGGGCCGAGGAACTGTTTTTT.

The CDR3 loop reads CASSLAGGSYEQYV. Here the CDR3 DNA reads TGTGCCAGCAGCTTGGCGGGGGGGTCCTACGAGCAGTACGTC. The gene calls are TRBV7-2 and TRBJ2-7; 9 bases are a match to TRBD2. Germline CDR1 is SGHTA and CDR2 is FQGNSA. The length of the CDR3 is 14 residues. V dropped 3 bases and J dropped 1; count of bases not matched to a gene: 1.

The chain recombines TRBV19 with TRBJ1-1; D not resolved. Germline CDR1 LNHDA, CDR2 SQIVND (reference sequence). CDR3 length equals 14 residues. V was pared by 8 bases and J by 4 bases, with 17 bases between. The CDR3 DNA sequence: TGTGCCAGTTCGCGAGGCCTCCGCGGCACTGAAGCTTTCTTT. Translation gives CASSRGLRGTEAFF.

The J gene is TRBJ1-4, the V gene TRBV18, with no clear D. The V end lost 3 bases, the J end lost 0 bases, and 2 bases lay between the germline ends. The CDR3 has 13 residues. CDR1 is KGHSH, CDR2 LQKENI, per germline. The CDR3 bases are TGTGCCAGCTCACCCCCAACTAATGAAAAACTGTTTTTT. Its protein is CASSPPTNEKLFF. Based on the CDR3 plus reference TRBV18 and TRBJ1-4, the full variable domain is NAGVMQNPRHLVRRRGQEARLRCSPMKGHSHVYWYRQLPEEGLKFMVYLQKENIIDESGMPKERFSAEFPKEGPSILRIQQVVRGDSAAYFCASSPPTNEKLFFGSGTQLSVL.

The V and J genes are TRBV10-3 and TRBJ2-2, with 7 bases fitting TRBD2. There are 16 residues in the CDR3. V shed 3 bases and J 1 base; nucleotides not matched to a gene: 5. Germline CDR1 is ENHRY and CDR2 is SYGVKD. CDR3 sequence reads: CAISDSAGENTGELFF. The CDR3 DNA reads TGTGCCATCAGTGATAGCGCGGGGGAGAACACCGGGGAGCTGTTTTTT.

This chain connects TRBV18 to TRBJ1-1; D unresolved. The CDR3 covers 15 residues. The V end was cut by 3 bases, the J end by 5 bases, with 16 bases between. Germline V CDR1 and CDR2: KGHSH, LQKENI. The CDR3 spells CASSPRSTGETEAFF. In DNA form, the CDR3 reads TGTGCCAGCTCACCCCGGTCCACTGGAGAAACTGAAGCTTTCTTT.

The rearrangement links TRBV7-8 to TRBJ2-2; perhaps TRBD2 as D (7 bases). Germline values: CDR1 SGHVS, CDR2 FQNEAQ. Trimming took 5 bases from V and 6 from J, leaving 16 bases between them. The CDR3 is made up of 15 amino acids. CDR3 sequence reads: CASSRRGALSGELFF. As DNA, the CDR3 is TGTGCCAGCAGCCGACGGGGGGCTCTTTCCGGGGAGCTGTTTTTT.

This clone was counted between two and nine times. The chain carries TRBV4-1 and TRBJ2-1; D remains ambiguous. V gave up 4 bases and J gave up 5 bases, with 18 bases separating them. CDR1 and CDR2 from the germline V gene are MGHRA and YSYEKL. The CDR3 is made up of 16 amino acids. The CDR3 bases are TGCGCCAGCAGCCTCCCATATGGGTCTCATCACAATGAGCAGTTCTTC. Amino acids: CASSLPYGSHHNEQFF.

This sequence joins TRBV20-1 and TRBJ2-1, with a possible D match to TRBD1 (5 bases). Germline loops: CDR1 DFQATT, CDR2 SNEGSKA (reference sequence). Trimming removed 3 bases from V and 7 bases from J, with 13 bases in between. This CDR3 has 13 amino acids. Written as DNA, the CDR3 is TGCAGTGCTAGTAGTACAGGCAGAAATGAGCAGTTCTTC. Residues: CSASSTGRNEQFF.

The chain joins TRBV7-9 to TRBJ2-3, with D perhaps matching TRBD1 or TRBD2 (6 bases each). Germline V gives CDR1 SEHNR, CDR2 FQNEAQ (reference sequence). This CDR3 is 13 amino acids long. Trimming stripped 7 bases from V and 2 bases from J, with 10 bases between. The DNA for the CDR3 is TGTGCCAGCAACGGGGGACACACAGATACGCAGTATTTT. This translates into CASNGGHTDTQYF. The full variable domain, its missing parts supplied by reference TRBV7-9 and TRBJ2-3, is DTGVSQNPRHKITKRGQNVTFRCDPISEHNRLYWYRQTLGQGPEFLTYFQNEAQLEKSRLLSDRFSAERPKGSFSTLEIQRTEQGDSAMYLCASNGGHTDTQYFGPGTRLTVL.